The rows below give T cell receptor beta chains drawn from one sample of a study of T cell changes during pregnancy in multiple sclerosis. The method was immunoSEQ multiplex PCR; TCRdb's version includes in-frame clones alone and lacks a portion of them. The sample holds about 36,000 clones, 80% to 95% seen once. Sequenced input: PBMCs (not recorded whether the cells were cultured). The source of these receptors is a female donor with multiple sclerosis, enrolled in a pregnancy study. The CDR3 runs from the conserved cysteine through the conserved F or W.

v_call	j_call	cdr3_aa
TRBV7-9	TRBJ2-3	CASSLRGSTDTQYF
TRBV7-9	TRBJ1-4	CASSLEGNEKLFF
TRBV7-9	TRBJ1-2	CASSLVERLVHGYTF
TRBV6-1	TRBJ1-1	CASSEEWQGAEAFF
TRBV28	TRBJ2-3	CASSFRWEFQDTQYF
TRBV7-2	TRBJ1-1	CASSSGQKNTEAFF
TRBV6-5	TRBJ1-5	CASSYSSYQPQHF
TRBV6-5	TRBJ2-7	CASSRTGFYEQYF
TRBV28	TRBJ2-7	CASSPTAYEQYF
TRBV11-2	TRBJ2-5	CASSLDIAGETQYF
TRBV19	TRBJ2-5	CASSIGVLGRETQYF